What follows describes a single T cell receptor beta chain. The antigen remains unidentified. This entry belongs to a study of beta chain features in type 1 diabetes. All of the isolated RNA was reverse transcribed, so expressed TCRB transcripts were sequenced. Measured with immunoSEQ multiplex PCR; TCRdb has only the in-frame clones, and not every one. The sample includes about 270,000 clones, around 15% seen only once; the top ten take about 0.015%. Overall study findings and caveats: A moderate, significant TCRB CDR3 shortening appeared in type 1 diabetes across four CD4+ subsets.

Per the germline V gene, CDR1 is SGHRS and CDR2 is YFSETQ. The CDR3 spans 16 residues. With 4 bases clipped from V and 5 bases from J, the junction kept 9 bases outside the gene matches. The sequence was obtained from a young man with type 1 diabetes. This chain uses TRBV5-1 with TRBJ2-1; TRBD2 matches at 10 bases. The sequenced material came from naive CD4+ T cells from blood. DNA of the CDR3: TGCGCCAGCAGCGGACACTGGACTAGCGGAAACAATGAGCAGTTCTTC. This gives the protein CASSGHWTSGNNEQFF.